This T cell receptor beta chain was documented in a study of graft-versus-host responses after intestinal transplantation. About this clone itself: The target antigen is unknown. This sample includes further DNA sequences coding for the same CDR3.

Trimming pared 0 bases from V and 5 bases from J, leaving 2 bases between. CDR1 is MNHNY, CDR2 SVGAGI, per germline (reference sequence). The CDR3 is made up of 12 amino acids. Findings and caveats of the study: GvH clones appeared in recipient marrow, some first in ileum or blood.

Clones were sequenced by immunoSEQ multiplex PCR, and TCRdb holds only the in-frame ones, with some missing. The sample has approximately 38,000 clones; around 83% are singletons. Source: PBMCs, taken around 1,000 days after transplant. The TCR sequence derives from a human patient who received an intestinal transplant, so some T cells may come from the graft donor. The genes are TRBV6-6 and TRBJ2-4; D gene unclear. Here the CDR3 DNA reads TGTGCCAGCAGTTACTCAGAAAACATTCAGTACTTC. It codes for CASSYSENIQYF.